This is a list of T cell receptor beta chains from one sample in a study of CD8 T cells in Susac syndrome. TCRdb reanalysed the immunoSEQ multiplex PCR reads using MiXCR and keeps one entry per CDR3 protein. The top ten hold approximately 0.57% of the sample, which has tens of thousands of distinct CDR3 sequences, roughly 96% seen once. The sample comprised CD8+ T cells from PBMCs. These receptors all stem from a human donor with Susac syndrome. CDR3s include the opening cysteine and the closing phenylalanine or tryptophan. The D gene is left open where the match is weak. Expanded clones are given a class, and other clones once, few, many or no size at all.

j_call	clone_size	d_call	v_call	cdr3_nt	cdr3_aa
TRBJ2-1	.	.	TRBV7-9	TGTGCCAGCAGCCCGCGACAGGATGAGCAGTTCTTC	CASSPRQDEQFF
TRBJ1-2	.	.	TRBV5-4	TGTGCCAGCAGCCCCGGACAGCCAATACCGTCATCTAACTATGGCTACACCTTC	CASSPGQPIPSSNYGYTF
TRBJ1-1	.	.	TRBV19	TGTGCCAGTAGGTTGGGGGCAGCGTTTATGAACACTGAAGCTTTCTTT	CASRLGAAFMNTEAFF
TRBJ1-2	.	.	TRBV27	TGTGCCAGCGCTAAAAATGGCGGGGGCGGGTACGGCTACACCTTC	CASAKNGGGGYGYTF
TRBJ2-6	.	TRBD2	TRBV20-1	TGCAGTGCGGGAGGGGTTACTGGGGCCAACGTCCTGACTTTC	CSAGGVTGANVLTF
TRBJ1-2	.	.	TRBV3-1	TGTGCCAGCAGCCAAGTTCCGGGGAGCTACACCTTC	CASSQVPGSYTF
TRBJ2-4	.	.	TRBV20-1	TGCAGTGCTAGAGATGGAGGGACTGTGAGTCAGTACTTC	CSARDGGTVSQYF
TRBJ2-1	few	.	TRBV19	TGTGCCAGTAGCCTCAGGGGGAGGAATGAGCAGTTCTTC	CASSLRGRNEQFF
TRBJ2-3	.	.	TRBV6-2/TRBV6-3	TGTGCCAGCGGGGACCGGGAACCAGATACGCAGTATTTT	CASGDREPDTQYF
TRBJ1-4	.	.	TRBV13	TGTGCCAGCAGCTTAGAATTAGGCTCCTCCAGTGAAAAACTGTTTTTT	CASSLELGSSSEKLFF
TRBJ1-1	.	.	TRBV7-9	TGTGCCAGCAGCTTAAGCAGACTGAACACTGAAGCTTTCTTT	CASSLSRLNTEAFF
TRBJ2-2	.	TRBD1	TRBV25-1	TGTGCCAGCAGTGAATTCGCCGGGACAGGAAACACCGGGGAGCTGTTTTTT	CASSEFAGTGNTGELFF
TRBJ2-7	.	TRBD1	TRBV5-1	TGCGCCAGCAGCTTGACGAGGACAGGGATCTACGAGCAGTACTTC	CASSLTRTGIYEQYF
TRBJ2-7	.	.	TRBV7-9	TGTGCCAGCAGCCTCGTAGGGGAGCAGTACTTC	CASSLVGEQYF
TRBJ2-2	.	.	TRBV5-1	TGCGCCAGCAGCTTGTTTCGGACCGGGGAGCTGTTTTTT	CASSLFRTGELFF
TRBJ2-7	.	TRBD2	TRBV3-1	TGTGCCAGCAGCCAAGAAAGGGGAGGGGAGCAGTACTTC	CASSQERGGEQYF
TRBJ2-7	.	.	TRBV19	TGTGCCAGTAGTCCGGGGGCGGGCACCTACGAGCAGTACTTC	CASSPGAGTYEQYF
TRBJ1-6	.	TRBD1	TRBV20-1	TGCAGTGCGCAACGACAGGGGGCGCTTAGTTCACCCCTCCACTTT	CSAQRQGALSSPLHF
TRBJ2-3	.	TRBD2	TRBV7-8	TGTGCCAGCAGCCCCGGACGGGGGGGGGCCACAGATACGCAGTATTTT	CASSPGRGGATDTQYF
TRBJ1-1	.	.	TRBV6-5	TGTGCCAGCAGGGTTCAAGGAGCCGCGGTCGAAGCTTTCTTT	CASRVQGAAVEAFF
TRBJ1-2	.	TRBD1	TRBV6-1	TGTGCCAGCAGTGAATCACAGGGGGCGAACGGCTACACCTTC	CASSESQGANGYTF
TRBJ1-2	.	TRBD1	TRBV29-1	TGCAGCGTTGGGAGAGGGGGCTCGGGCTATGGCTACACCTTC	CSVGRGGSGYGYTF
TRBJ1-1	.	TRBD1	TRBV27	TGTGCCAGCAGTTCTCACAGGGGTAACACTGAAGCTTTCTTT	CASSSHRGNTEAFF
TRBJ2-7	.	.	TRBV7-2	TGTGCCAGCAGCTTAGGGGGGATCTCCTACGAGCAGTACTTC	CASSLGGISYEQYF
TRBJ1-4	.	TRBD1	TRBV7-9	TGTGCCAGCAGCTTAGGAGGGACAGGGAATGAAAAACTGTTTTTT	CASSLGGTGNEKLFF
TRBJ1-1	.	.	TRBV4-3	TGCGCCAGCAGCCAAGACGGGGCGAGGGACACTGAAGCTTTCTTT	CASSQDGARDTEAFF
TRBJ2-7	.	.	TRBV29-1	TGCAGCGTTGAATGGCAGGGTAGCTACGAGCAGTACTTC	CSVEWQGSYEQYF
TRBJ2-2	.	.	TRBV29-1	TGCAGCGTTAGGCAGACCAACACCGGGGAGCTGTTTTTT	CSVRQTNTGELFF
TRBJ1-2	.	.	TRBV12-3/TRBV12-4	TGTGCCAGCAGTTTGGCACCAAGGACCTATGGCTACACCTTC	CASSLAPRTYGYTF
TRBJ1-6	.	TRBD1	TRBV2	TGTGCCAGCATTCTAGGGACAGGGAGAAATTCACCCCTCCACTTT	CASILGTGRNSPLHF
TRBJ2-5	.	.	TRBV24-1	TGTGCCACCAGTGATCGTGACGAGACCCAGTACTTC	CATSDRDETQYF
TRBJ1-2	.	.	TRBV29-1	TGCAGCGTTGAAGCAGAGAACTATGGCTACACCTTC	CSVEAENYGYTF
TRBJ1-5	.	.	TRBV18	TGTGCCAGCTCACACAGTAACCAGCCCCAGCATTTT	CASSHSNQPQHF
TRBJ2-1	.	TRBD2	TRBV25-1	TGTGCCAGCAGTGAATTAGCGGGGGGGTCCTACAATGAGCAGTTCTTC	CASSELAGGSYNEQFF
TRBJ1-2	.	TRBD1	TRBV28	TGTGCCAGCACGACAGGGGGCAACTATGGCTACACCTTC	CASTTGGNYGYTF
TRBJ1-1	.	.	TRBV7-9	TGTGCCAGCACCCGAGATAGCCCAACTGAAGCTTTCTTT	CASTRDSPTEAFF
TRBJ2-3	once	.	TRBV11-2	TGTGCCAGCAGCTTATCGACAGGACCCACAGATACGCAGTATTTT	CASSLSTGPTDTQYF
TRBJ2-7	.	TRBD1	TRBV6-5	TGTGCTACAGGGGCTCCCTACGAGCAGTACTTC	CATGAPYEQYF
TRBJ1-1	.	.	TRBV12-3/TRBV12-4	TGTGCCAGCAGTTTCCAGGGCGGGGACACTGAAGCTTTCTTT	CASSFQGGDTEAFF
TRBJ1-2	.	.	TRBV6-5	TGTGCCAGCAGTTACTCGATCGGGGTCGGCTACACCTTC	CASSYSIGVGYTF
TRBJ1-3	.	.	TRBV12-5	TGTGCTAGTGCCGGGGCCTCTGGAAACACCATATATTTT	CASAGASGNTIYF
TRBJ1-2	.	.	TRBV24-1	TGTGCCACCAGTGTATCGGGGCTTCCGATCTATGGCTACACCTTC	CATSVSGLPIYGYTF
TRBJ1-1	once	.	TRBV6-5	TGTGCCAGCAGTTTCCGAGGTGGGGGCATCACTGAAGCTTTCTTT	CASSFRGGGITEAFF
TRBJ2-1	.	.	TRBV5-8	TGTGCCAGCAGCCCACTTGGCGGGCCCTACAATGAGCAGTTCTTC	CASSPLGGPYNEQFF
TRBJ1-5	.	TRBD1	TRBV7-2	TGTGCCAGCAGCCCAGGGGGTGGGGCTCATAGCAATCAGCCCCAGCATTTT	CASSPGGGAHSNQPQHF
TRBJ2-3	.	TRBD2	TRBV11-2	TGTGCCAGCAGCTTTGGGCCTCCGGGGGGGAGCGGCGATACGCAGTATTTT	CASSFGPPGGSGDTQYF
TRBJ2-4	.	TRBD1	TRBV9	TGTGCCAGCAGCGCCGAGAACAGGGGGTTAGCCAAAAACATTCAGTACTTC	CASSAENRGLAKNIQYF
TRBJ1-1	.	.	TRBV5-1	TGCGCCAGCAGCTTGATAGCAGAGAACACTGAAGCTTTCTTT	CASSLIAENTEAFF
TRBJ1-2	.	TRBD1	TRBV15	TGTGCCACCAGCGACAGGGTCCTAGACTATGGCTACACCTTC	CATSDRVLDYGYTF
TRBJ2-7	.	TRBD2	TRBV20-1	TGCAGTGCTAGAGATCAGTATAGCGGGGACTACGAGCAGTACTTC	CSARDQYSGDYEQYF
TRBJ2-3	.	.	TRBV6-1	TGTGCCAGCAGTGAGATCGGGAATACGCAGTATTTT	CASSEIGNTQYF
TRBJ1-1	.	.	TRBV20-1	TGCAGTGCTAGAGACAGGGAATCGGAGAACACTGAAGCTTTCTTT	CSARDRESENTEAFF
TRBJ1-1	.	.	TRBV6-5	TGTGCCAGCACTACCTCGGCCAGGAACACTGAAGCTTTCTTT	CASTTSARNTEAFF
TRBJ2-1	.	.	TRBV14	TGTGCCAGCAGCCAAGGCCTAATCCCTGAGCAGTTCTTC	CASSQGLIPEQFF
TRBJ2-7	.	.	TRBV20-1	TGCAGTGCTAGAGATCGCGAAGACAGCTCCTACGAGCAGTACTTC	CSARDREDSSYEQYF
TRBJ1-1	.	.	TRBV30	TGTGCCTGGACAGGAGAAAGGAACACTGAAGCTTTCTTT	CAWTGERNTEAFF